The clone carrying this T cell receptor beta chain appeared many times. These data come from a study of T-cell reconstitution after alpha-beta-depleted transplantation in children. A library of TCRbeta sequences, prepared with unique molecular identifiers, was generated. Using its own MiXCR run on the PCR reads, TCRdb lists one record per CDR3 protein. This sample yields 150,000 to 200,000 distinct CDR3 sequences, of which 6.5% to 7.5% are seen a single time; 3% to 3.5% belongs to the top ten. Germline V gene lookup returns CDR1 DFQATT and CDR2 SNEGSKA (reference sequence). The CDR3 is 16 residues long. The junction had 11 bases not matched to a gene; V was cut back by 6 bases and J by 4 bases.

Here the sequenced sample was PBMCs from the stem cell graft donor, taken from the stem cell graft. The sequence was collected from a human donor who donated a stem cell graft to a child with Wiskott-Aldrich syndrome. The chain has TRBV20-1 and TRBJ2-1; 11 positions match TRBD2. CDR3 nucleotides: TGCAGTGCCCTGAGAGTGGGGACTAGCGGATACAATGAGCAGTTCTTC. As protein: CSALRVGTSGYNEQFF.